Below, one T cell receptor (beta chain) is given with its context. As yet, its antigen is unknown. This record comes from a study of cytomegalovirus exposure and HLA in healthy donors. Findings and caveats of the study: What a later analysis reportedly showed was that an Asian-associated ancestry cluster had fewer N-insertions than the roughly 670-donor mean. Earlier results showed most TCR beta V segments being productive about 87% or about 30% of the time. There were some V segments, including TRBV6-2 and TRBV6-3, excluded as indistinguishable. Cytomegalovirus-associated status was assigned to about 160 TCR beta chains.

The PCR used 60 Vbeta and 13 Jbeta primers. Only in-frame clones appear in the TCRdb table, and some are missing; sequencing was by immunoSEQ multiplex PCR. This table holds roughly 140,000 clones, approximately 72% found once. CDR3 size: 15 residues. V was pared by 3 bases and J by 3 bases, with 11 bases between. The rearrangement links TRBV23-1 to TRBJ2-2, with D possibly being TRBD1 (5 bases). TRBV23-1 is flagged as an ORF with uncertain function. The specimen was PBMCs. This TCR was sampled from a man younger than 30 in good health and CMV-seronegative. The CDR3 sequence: CASSHWTSYTGELFF. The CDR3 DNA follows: TGCGCCAGCAGTCATTGGACATCTTACACCGGGGAGCTGTTTTTT.